The entry below describes one TCR beta chain. V gave up 2 bases and J gave up 6 bases; unmatched junction bases: 7. The length of the CDR3 is 15 residues. Per germline, CDR1 MNHEY and CDR2 SVGAGI. In the original analysis: Scientists estimated how many nucleated cells there were by amplifying reference gene primers. Sequenced by immunoSEQ multiplex PCR; TCRdb stores in-frame clones only, minus some. The D gene and trimming were derived from the DNA, and the V and J assignments and clone size from that table. The sample lists roughly 250,000 clones, about 83% occurring once. The sample belongs to a study of blood T cell repertoires in COVID-19. The overall study: From T cells, B-cell-depleted T cells, or PBMCs came the material, which was cDNA or gDNA.

The chain recombines TRBV6-5 with TRBJ2-7; 10 positions match TRBD2. Specimen: peripheral blood. The TCR comes from a man aged 45-65 years with acute or convalescent COVID-19. The CDR3 DNA is TGTGCCAGCAGTTACCTCGGCGCTAGCGGGAGCGAGCAGTACTTC. This translates into CASSYLGASGSEQYF.